This TCR beta chain was sequenced during a study of spatial heterogeneity in lung cancer. Background on the study: Combinations of a unique TCR and a UMI were tallied in raw reads, and on average each appeared more than ten times.

The time point here: sample taken at primary tumor resection. Unsorted whole RNA of tumor, nontumor lung or frozen PBMC was sequenced. With regard to this clonotype: What it binds is not known.

TCR cDNA molecules each had a unique molecular identifier. TCRdb reprocessed the 5' RACE reads with MiXCR, giving one entry per CDR3 protein. Here the sample spans about 38,000 distinct CDR3 sequences, under 6.5% being singletons. The germline V and J ends were trimmed by 2 bases and 1 base, with 9 bases remaining between them. The CDR3 contains 14 residues. The germline gives CDR1 SGHRS, CDR2 YFSETQ. Regarding the study as a whole: The study found ubiquitous expanded tumor TCRs in blood more at resection than follow-up.

This receptor was obtained from a male donor with early-stage non-small cell lung cancer. The chain combines TRBV5-1 with TRBJ2-5; the D gene is possibly TRBD2 (6 bases). The source material was PBMCs, sampled at surgery. The CDR3 loop is CASSFGTPQETQYF. CDR3 bases: TGCGCCAGCAGCTTTGGGACTCCCCAAGAGACCCAGTACTTC.